Below, 24 T cell receptor beta chains from the same sample are listed, as sequenced in a study of CD8+ T cells in alopecia areata. It was cDNA, reverse transcribed from extracted RNA, that served as the sequencing template. Repertoires were generated with immunoSEQ multiplex PCR, while TCRdb's copy carries only in-frame clones and drops some. The table has over 80,000 clones, about 40% seen once. As to treatment: oral pan-JAK inhibitor, 5-10 mg twice daily. The sequences come from CD8+ T cells sorted from blood, collected at week 24, from a patient treated with tofacitinib. The receptor source for this set is a human donor with alopecia areata.

The J gene is TRBJ1-2, the V gene TRBV29-1; no definite D call. V was clipped by 4 bases and J by 3 bases, with 12 bases between them. Germline V CDR1 and CDR2: SQVTM, ANQGSEA. There are 13 residues in the CDR3. CDR3 amino acids: CSVVPTGDYGYTF. CDR3 DNA sequence: TGCAGCGTTGTCCCCACCGGGGACTATGGCTACACCTTC.

The chain employs TRBV14 and TRBJ2-1, with TRBD2 matching 7 bases. There are 18 residues in the CDR3. The V and J ends lost 0 bases and 8 bases, in that order; junction bases with no gene match: 16. In germline, CDR1 is SGHDN, CDR2 FVKESK. CDR3 nucleotide sequence: TGTGCCAGCAGCCAAGATCTCGAGACTCCCCAGACTAGCTATGAGCAGTTCTTC. Protein product: CASSQDLETPQTSYEQFF.

This CDR3 is CASMGTGGESQYF. For the CDR3, the DNA is TGTGCCAGCATGGGGACAGGGGGTGAGTCCCAGTACTTC. The rearrangement links TRBV6-5 to TRBJ2-5, with 11 bases matching TRBD1. Germline CDR1 MNHEY, CDR2 SVGAGI. The V and J ends lost 7 bases and 9 bases, in that order; junction bases with no gene match: 7. The CDR3 totals 13 residues.

This clone was seen more than once but under ten times. The J gene is TRBJ2-7, the V gene TRBV5-1; 10 bases match TRBD2. CDR3 size: 17 residues. The junction had 11 bases not matched to a gene; V was cut back by 5 bases and J by 0 bases. The germline V gene encodes CDR1 SGHRS and CDR2 YFSETQ. CDR3 sequence reads: CASSRASGSHLSYEQYF. CDR3 DNA sequence: TGCGCCAGCAGTAGGGCTAGCGGGAGCCACCTCTCCTACGAGCAGTACTTC.

The V and J genes are TRBV7-3 and TRBJ2-2, with D hard to call. Germline V gene data show CDR1 as SGHTA and CDR2 as FQGTGA. The CDR3 spans 13 residues. With 1 base removed from V and 7 bases from J, the gap between germline ends came to 7 bases. The CDR3 spells CASSLSPGGELFF. The CDR3 nucleotides are TGTGCCAGCAGCTTAAGTCCTGGCGGGGAGCTGTTTTTT.

The rearrangement links TRBV2 to TRBJ2-6; 7 nucleotides align to TRBD1. The germline CDR1 and CDR2 sequences are SNHLY and FYNNEI. V lost 7 bases to trimming and J lost 3 bases; unmatched junction nucleotides: 3. CDR3 length equals 14 residues. DNA for the CDR3: TGTGCCAGCACACAGGGGAGTGGGGCCAACGTCCTGACTTTC. It specifies CASTQGSGANVLTF.

This rearrangement joins TRBV7-6 to TRBJ1-3, with a weak D call TRBD1 (5 bases). The CDR3 extends over 15 amino acids. Germline CDR1 is SGHVS and CDR2 is FNYEAQ. Trimming left V 4 bases short and J 4 bases short, with 14 bases between. The chain's CDR3 is CASSSGRLGGNTIYF. The CDR3 DNA reads as TGTGCCAGCAGCTCAGGGCGTCTGGGGGGAAACACCATATATTTT.

A few counts support this clone. The chain is built from TRBV6-4 and TRBJ2-2, with 13 bases fitting TRBD2. Germline V gives CDR1 MRHNA, CDR2 SNTAGT. The V gene end was trimmed by 6 bases and the J gene end by 6 bases; junction bases not matched to a gene: 7. The CDR3 is 16 amino acids. CDR3 sequence: CASSRLAGGDSGELFF. CDR3 in DNA: TGTGCCAGCAGCCGACTAGCGGGAGGTGATTCCGGGGAGCTGTTTTTT.

The V gene is TRBV9, the J gene TRBJ2-7; D gene ambiguous. CDR3 length: 14 residues. Germline values: CDR1 SGDLS, CDR2 YYNGEE. The V gene lost 0 bases and the J gene lost 3 bases, with 10 bases spanning the gap. CDR3 coding DNA: TGTGCCAGCAGCGTAGACCCGATTAGCTACGAGCAGTACTTC. Amino acids: CASSVDPISYEQYF.

The V call is TRBV1, the J call TRBJ2-7. TRBV1 is marked as a pseudogene. This CDR3 region has 13 residues. The CDR3 spells CTSSFRPTYEQYF. DNA for the CDR3: TGCACCAGCAGCTTTCGACCAACCTACGAGCAGTACTTC.

The chain carries TRBV5-1 and TRBJ2-7; TRBD1 aligns across 7 bases. Germline assignment: CDR1 SGHRS and CDR2 YFSETQ. The CDR3 has 14 residues. V was clipped by 2 bases and J by 5 bases; unmatched bases: 7. The CDR3 here is CASSFVGGGDEQYF. For the CDR3, the DNA is TGCGCCAGCAGCTTTGTAGGGGGCGGAGACGAGCAGTACTTC.

This clone is medium-sized (0.01 to 0.1%). The chain joins TRBV30 to TRBJ1-5, with TRBD1 matching 10 bases. Unmatched junction bases numbered 3, after V lost 0 bases and J lost 7 bases. The CDR3 has 14 residues. Germline-derived CDR1 and CDR2 are GTSNPN and SVGIG (reference sequence). CDR3 region: CAWSVGQGKQPQHF. CDR3 bases: TGTGCCTGGAGTGTGGGACAGGGGAAGCAGCCCCAGCATTTT.

The chain joins TRBV11-1 to TRBJ1-1; a possible D gene is TRBD1 (6 bases). The germline V gene encodes CDR1 SGHAT and CDR2 FQDESV (reference sequence). CDR3 length: 14 residues. Trimming stripped 2 bases from V and 3 bases from J, with 10 bases between. DNA of the CDR3: TGTGCCAGCAGCTTAAACAGGGTCTACACTGAAGCTTTCTTT. It yields the protein CASSLNRVYTEAFF.

The chain is built from TRBV11-2 and TRBJ2-7; TRBD2 matches at 8 bases. Per germline, CDR1 SGHAT and CDR2 FQNNGV. V trimming: 5 bases; J trimming: 4 bases; junction bases outside the gene matches: 7. The CDR3 totals 14 residues. CDR3 DNA sequence: TGTGCCAGCAGCCGAGGGGCGGGAGGTTACGAGCAGTACTTC. Translated: CASSRGAGGYEQYF. Complete variable domain (other parts from reference TRBV11-2 and TRBJ2-7): EAGVAQSPRYKIIEKRQSVAFWCNPISGHATLYWYQQILGQGPKLLIQFQNNGVVDDSQLPKDRFSAERLKGVDSTLKIQPAKLEDSAVYLCASSRGAGGYEQYFGPGTRLTVT.

J is TRBJ2-1 and V is TRBV9, with D maybe TRBD1 (5 bases). V lost 0 bases to trimming and J lost 9 bases, with 10 bases between them. This CDR3 contains 13 residues. Per germline, CDR1 SGDLS and CDR2 YYNGEE. CDR3 coding DNA: TGTGCCAGCAGCGTAGTCTCTGGGGCTGAGCAGTTCTTC. This codes for CASSVVSGAEQFF.

The V call is TRBV7-9, the J call TRBJ2-7; D remains unclear. The length of the CDR3 is 12 residues. Per germline, CDR1 SEHNR and CDR2 FQNEAQ (reference sequence). Trimming took 7 bases from V and 0 from J, leaving 7 bases between them. CDR3 loop: CASNLGSYEQYF. Here the CDR3 DNA reads TGTGCCAGCAATCTGGGCTCCTACGAGCAGTACTTC. Supplemented by reference TRBV7-9 and TRBJ2-7, the full variable domain reads DTGVSQNPRHKITKRGQNVTFRCDPISEHNRLYWYRQTLGQGPEFLTYFQNEAQLEKSRLLSDRFSAERPKGSFSTLEIQRTEQGDSAMYLCASNLGSYEQYFGPGTRLTVT.

A few counts support this clone. The rearrangement uses TRBV7-3 and TRBJ2-2; D is undetermined. The CDR3 sequence is 13 residues long. The germline gives CDR1 SGHTA, CDR2 FQGTGA. The ends were cut back, 7 bases at V and 7 bases at J, with 13 bases in the middle. DNA for the CDR3: TGTGCCAGCACCCTTATCGTTGGCGGGGAGCTGTTTTTT. Translated: CASTLIVGGELFF. The whole variable domain, remainder taken from reference TRBV7-3 and TRBJ2-2, is GAGVSQTPSNKVTEKGKYVELRCDPISGHTALYWYRQSLGQGPEFLIYFQGTGAADDSGLPNDRFFAVRPEGSVSTLKIQRTERGDSAVYLCASTLIVGGELFFGEGSRLTVL.

The chain carries TRBV10-3 and TRBJ2-7, with 15 bases that match TRBD2. Germline CDR1 reads ENHRY; CDR2 reads SYGVKD. J was trimmed by 5 bases and V by 4 bases; bases with no gene match: 6. This CDR3 region has 16 residues. CDR3 coding DNA: TGTGCCATCAGTGGGACTAGCGGGAGGGACGCCGACGAGCAGTACTTC. Its protein is CAISGTSGRDADEQYF.

CDR3 loop: CASSLSNQPQHF. The CDR3 DNA reads TGTGCCAGCAGCTTGAGCAATCAGCCCCAGCATTTT. The chain is built from TRBV5-6 and TRBJ1-5; no reliable D call. The length of the CDR3 is 12 residues. Trimming cost V 1 base and J 1 base, with 0 bases left between them. Germline CDR1 SGHDT, CDR2 YYEEEE.

The genes are TRBV19 and TRBJ2-1; D may be TRBD1 (6 bases). The CDR3 has 14 residues. The V gene's germline CDR1 is LNHDA and CDR2 SQIVND (reference sequence). The V gene lost 10 bases and the J gene lost 5 bases, with 18 bases spanning the gap. The CDR3: CATGEAGAHNEQFF. For the CDR3, the DNA is TGTGCCACTGGAGAGGCAGGGGCTCACAATGAGCAGTTCTTC. The full variable domain, completed using reference TRBV19 and TRBJ2-1, is DGGITQSPKYLFRKEGQNVTLSCEQNLNHDAMYWYRQDPGQGLRLIYYSQIVNDFQKGDIAEGYSVSREKKESFPLTVTSAQKNPTAFYLCATGEAGAHNEQFFGPGTRLTVL.

As DNA, the CDR3 is TGTGCCAGCAGTTCCGGAGAGACCCAGTACTTC. Its translation: CASSSGETQYF. This rearrangement joins TRBV28 to TRBJ2-5; no clear D gene. The CDR3 has 11 amino acids. Trimming shortened V by 4 bases and J by 4 bases, and 4 bases separated the two germline ends. Germline loops: CDR1 MDHEN, CDR2 SYDVKM.

In this sample, this clone turned up a few times. V gene TRBV7-9 combines with J gene TRBJ2-1; maybe TRBD2 (5 bases). The CDR3 extends over 15 amino acids. Germline values: CDR1 SEHNR, CDR2 FQNEAQ (reference sequence). Trimming took 6 bases from V and 8 from J, leaving 20 bases between them. The CDR3: CASRPGAARGDEQFF. The CDR3 DNA sequence: TGTGCCAGCAGACCTGGAGCGGCCCGAGGCGATGAGCAGTTCTTC.

This clone was seen a few times. The chain combines TRBV11-2 with TRBJ1-1; D might be TRBD1 (5 bases). CDR1 is SGHAT and CDR2 is FQNNGV in the germline V gene. The CDR3 sequence is 13 residues long. The germline V and J ends were trimmed by 6 bases and 7 bases, with 15 bases remaining between them. The CDR3 loop is CASSPGREGEAFF. In DNA form, the CDR3 reads TGTGCCAGCAGTCCAGGCAGGGAGGGTGAAGCTTTCTTT. The full variable domain, its missing parts supplied by reference TRBV11-2 and TRBJ1-1, is EAGVAQSPRYKIIEKRQSVAFWCNPISGHATLYWYQQILGQGPKLLIQFQNNGVVDDSQLPKDRFSAERLKGVDSTLKIQPAKLEDSAVYLCASSPGREGEAFFGQGTRLTVV.

This rearrangement joins TRBV28 to TRBJ2-1, with 11 bases fitting TRBD2. Looked up from germline, CDR1 is MDHEN and CDR2 is SYDVKM. V shed 6 bases, J shed 5 bases, and the junction held 6 bases outside the gene matches. This CDR3 contains 15 residues. CDR3 sequence: CASSSGTSGHNEQFF. CDR3 coding DNA: TGTGCCAGCAGCTCCGGGACTAGCGGACACAATGAGCAGTTCTTC. Together with reference TRBV28 and TRBJ2-1, the CDR3 gives the full variable domain: DVKVTQSSRYLVKRTGEKVFLECVQDMDHENMFWYRQDPGLGLRLIYFSYDVKMKEKGDIPEGYSVSREKKERFSLILESASTNQTSMYLCASSSGTSGHNEQFFGPGTRLTVL.